Sequencing of this TCR beta chain was carried out in a study of circulating and synovial CD4+ cells in juvenile arthritis. Notes on the study in general: T cell genome counts differed by at least an order of magnitude between CPL and CD4 samples. Measured synovium overlap likely understates the true shared repertoire.

The CDR3 has 16 residues. Germline lookup yields CDR1 SGHTA and CDR2 FQGNSA. Deletions cut 0 bases from V and 2 bases from J, with 12 bases between. Samples derive from patients with active juvenile idiopathic arthritis. A single count supports this clone. Its target is not known. Repertoires were generated with immunoSEQ multiplex PCR, while TCRdb's copy carries only in-frame clones and drops some. Of over 30,000 clones in the sample, roughly 94% are singletons; the top ten hold around 0.7%. The chain is built from TRBV7-2 and TRBJ2-3; D is perhaps TRBD2 (5 bases). The sequenced sample was CD4+ T cells from blood. The clonotype comes from a human donor with juvenile idiopathic arthritis. The CDR3 DNA is TGTGCCAGCAGCTTAGCGGCTAGCCTCCACACAGATACGCAGTATTTT. The encoded protein is CASSLAASLHTDTQYF.